Listed here are 26 T cell receptor beta chains from one sample, sequenced in a study of blood T cell repertoires in COVID-19 (dated by TCRdb to 2020 to 2022). Libraries were made using the immunoSEQ multiplex PCR assay. Not all clones reach the TCRdb copy of this immuneACCESS table, which keeps in-frame sequences only. Checked studies attribute under half of the gap to unresolved V genes and leave the rest unexplained. A total of about 230,000 clones appear in this sample, over 80% of them only once. Of the sample, under 30% is held by the ten largest clones. Sequenced material: peripheral blood. All receptors derive from a man aged 35 to 55 with acute or convalescent COVID-19.

V is TRBV24-1 and J is TRBJ2-1; perhaps TRBD2 as D (6 bases). Trimming stripped 3 bases from V and 5 bases from J, with 13 bases between. Germline CDR1 KGHDR, CDR2 SFDVKD. CDR3 size: 15 residues. The CDR3 DNA follows: TGTGCCACCAGTGATCGGTGGGAGGCGAACAATGAGCAGTTCTTC. Protein product: CATSDRWEANNEQFF.

The genes are TRBV5-4 and TRBJ1-3; TRBD1 is a possible D gene (5 bases). Per germline, CDR1 SGHNT and CDR2 YYREEE (reference sequence). Trimming took 0 bases from V and 4 from J, leaving 14 bases between them. This CDR3 contains 16 residues. The CDR3: CASSLAGRIGGNTIYF. In DNA, the CDR3 is TGTGCCAGCAGCTTGGCAGGGCGGATCGGCGGAAACACCATATATTTT.

This chain links TRBV6-5 with TRBJ1-2, with D maybe TRBD1 (5 bases). The CDR3 runs to 14 residues. Trimming stripped 0 bases from V and 4 bases from J, with 9 bases between. Germline V gene sequence: CDR1 MNHEY, CDR2 SVGAGI. CDR3 DNA: TGTGCCAGCAGTTACTCGAGGGGAGGCTATGGCTACACCTTC. Protein sequence: CASSYSRGGYGYTF.

Details on this clone: In the same sample, other DNA sequences code for this CDR3. V and J are TRBV11-2 and TRBJ1-3; weak D call: TRBD1 (5 bases). V lost 0 bases and J 0 bases, leaving 6 bases between the germline ends. Germline loops: CDR1 SGHAT, CDR2 FQNNGV. The CDR3 extends over 15 amino acids. CDR3 sequence (DNA): TGTGCCAGCAGCTTAGACAGGGTCTCTGGAAACACCATATATTTT. Translated: CASSLDRVSGNTIYF.

This clone was picked up one time. The chain employs TRBV4-1 and TRBJ2-3, with TRBD2 matching 11 bases. CDR3 size: 19 residues. J was trimmed by 1 base and V by 1 base; bases with no gene match: 10. Germline V gene data show CDR1 as MGHRA and CDR2 as YSYEKL. DNA of the CDR3: TGCGCCAGCAGCCAAGGTCGCATAGCGGGGGGGAGAGGCACAGATACGCAGTATTTT. This gives the protein CASSQGRIAGGRGTDTQYF.

For the CDR3, the DNA is TGCAGCGTCCCCGGGACAGGGGGTAGGGGCGCAGATACGCAGTATTTT. Its translation is CSVPGTGGRGADTQYF. The chain couples TRBV29-1 to TRBJ2-3; 11 bases map to TRBD1. The CDR3 spans 16 residues. With 6 bases clipped from V and 4 bases from J, the junction kept 12 bases outside the gene matches. Germline assignment: CDR1 SQVTM and CDR2 ANQGSEA.

The chain recombines TRBV5-6 with TRBJ2-7, with 9 positions matching TRBD1. V gave up 0 bases and J gave up 10 bases; unmatched junction bases: 8. Germline V gene lookup returns CDR1 SGHDT and CDR2 YYEEEE. This CDR3 is built from 14 residues. DNA for the CDR3: TGTGCCAGCAGCTTGGCCGGGACAGGGTGGGCTCAGTACTTC. Translation gives CASSLAGTGWAQYF.

This CDR3 reads CASSLEVRVAEAFF. CDR3 nucleotide sequence: TGCGCCAGCAGCTTGGAGGTCAGGGTAGCTGAAGCTTTCTTT. This chain connects TRBV5-1 to TRBJ1-1, with D perhaps TRBD1 (5 bases). The CDR3 loop spans 14 amino acids. The germline V and J ends were trimmed by 0 bases and 6 bases, with 12 bases remaining between them. Germline assignment: CDR1 SGHRS and CDR2 YFSETQ.

This sequence joins TRBV2 and TRBJ1-6, with 7 bases lining up with TRBD1. CDR3 size: 16 residues. Germline lookup yields CDR1 SNHLY and CDR2 FYNNEI. The trim removed 6 bases at V and 5 bases at J, leaving 10 bases unmatched. The CDR3 loop is CASRLRTGKNNSPLHF. In DNA, the CDR3 is TGTGCCAGCAGACTACGGACAGGTAAAAATAATTCACCCCTCCACTTT. Full variable domain (rest looked up from reference TRBV2 and TRBJ1-6): EPEVTQTPSHQVTQMGQEVILRCVPISNHLYFYWYRQILGQKVEFLVSFYNNEISEKSEIFDDQFSVERPDGSNFTLKIRSTKLEDSAMYFCASRLRTGKNNSPLHFGNGTRLTVT.

The chain carries TRBV29-1 and TRBJ1-1; D ambiguous. This CDR3 spans 13 amino acids. CDR1 is SQVTM, CDR2 ANQGSEA, per germline. The V gene lost 7 bases and the J gene lost 0 bases, with 12 bases spanning the gap. CDR3 sequence: CSAAGILNTEAFF. For the CDR3, the DNA is TGCAGCGCAGCAGGCATTTTGAACACTGAAGCTTTCTTT.

The chain links TRBV19 to TRBJ1-5, with D perhaps matching TRBD1 (5 bases). Trimming removed 3 bases at V and 3 bases at J, with 9 bases between. From germline, CDR1 is LNHDA and CDR2 SQIVND (reference sequence). The CDR3 length is 14 residues. The CDR3: CASSIRANNQPQHF. CDR3 coding DNA: TGTGCCAGTAGTATCAGGGCAAACAATCAGCCCCAGCATTTT.

The rearrangement links TRBV24-1 to TRBJ2-1; no firm D call. Germline loops: CDR1 KGHDR, CDR2 SFDVKD. The V end was cut by 4 bases, the J end by 7 bases, with 10 bases between. The CDR3 spans 13 residues. In DNA form, the CDR3 reads TGTGCCACCAGTGAGTTTACAGAAAATGAGCAGTTCTTC. Translation gives CATSEFTENEQFF.

V usage is TRBV15 and J usage is TRBJ1-1; tentative D call: TRBD1 (6 bases). The ends were cut back, 3 bases at V and 1 base at J, with 9 bases in the middle. CDR3 length equals 14 residues. CDR1 and CDR2 from the germline V gene are LNHNV and YYDKDF (reference sequence). The CDR3 spells CATSRNRENTEAFF. CDR3 DNA: TGTGCCACCAGCAGGAACAGGGAGAACACTGAAGCTTTCTTT.

The chain carries TRBV10-3 and TRBJ2-7, with 9 bases fitting TRBD1. Germline CDR1 reads ENHRY; CDR2 reads SYGVKD. Trimming at V came to 0 bases and at J to 1 base, leaving 4 bases not matched to a gene. This CDR3 has 16 residues. Here the CDR3 reads CAISESGTGKSYEQYF. DNA of the CDR3: TGTGCCATCAGTGAGTCCGGGACAGGGAAATCCTACGAGCAGTACTTC.

This clone was detected once. This chain connects TRBV5-1 to TRBJ2-2; D remains unclear. The ends were cut back, 0 bases at V and 1 base at J, with 7 bases in the middle. Germline V gives CDR1 SGHRS, CDR2 YFSETQ. The CDR3 runs to 15 residues. The CDR3 region has the DNA TGCGCCAGCAGCTTGGCAGGTTTGAACACCGGGGAGCTGTTTTTT. Translated, it gives CASSLAGLNTGELFF.

The chain's CDR3 is CASRFDRGTEAFF. For the CDR3, the DNA is TGTGCCAGCAGGTTCGACAGGGGCACTGAAGCTTTCTTT. The genes are TRBV5-6 and TRBJ1-1; TRBD1 matches 8 bases. The CDR3 contains 13 residues. Germline V lookup: CDR1 SGHDT, CDR2 YYEEEE. The J segment lost 4 bases and the V segment lost 5 bases, leaving 4 bases of the junction unmatched.

The chain joins TRBV15 to TRBJ1-6, with D possibly matching TRBD1 (5 bases). Trimming cost V 3 bases and J 8 bases, with 11 bases left between them. CDR1 LNHNV and CDR2 YYDKDF come from the germline V gene (reference sequence). The CDR3 has 14 amino acids. CDR3 sequence (DNA): TGTGCCACCAGCAGTCAGGGAAGGGATTCACCCCTCCACTTT. Its protein product is CATSSQGRDSPLHF.

The table lists this clone with a few counts. The chain links TRBV12-3 or TRBV12-4 to TRBJ1-1; D remains ambiguous. The CDR3 loop spans 12 amino acids. V lost 3 bases and J 5 bases, leaving 7 bases between the germline ends. The CDR3 DNA is TGTGCCAGCAGTTTCCTTCGTACTGAAGCTTTCTTT. It yields the protein CASSFLRTEAFF.

This chain connects TRBV9 to TRBJ1-4; unclear D gene. CDR3 length: 15 amino acids. Trimming removed 0 bases at V and 4 bases at J, with 10 bases between. Per germline, CDR1 SGDLS and CDR2 YYNGEE. The CDR3 nucleotides read TGTGCCAGCAGCGTAGGAAACAGTTTTAATGAAAAACTGTTTTTT. It codes for CASSVGNSFNEKLFF.

V is TRBV6-5 and J is TRBJ2-7; 8 nucleotides agree with TRBD1. V lost 7 bases and J lost 1; bases outside the gene matches: 6. The germline gives CDR1 MNHEY, CDR2 SVGAGI. The CDR3 is made up of 14 amino acids. The CDR3 reads CASNLRDRSYEQYF. In nucleotides, the CDR3 is TGTGCCAGCAATCTACGGGACAGGTCCTACGAGCAGTACTTC.

The rearrangement uses TRBV6-2 or TRBV6-3 and TRBJ2-5; 8 nucleotides align to TRBD2. V lost 6 bases, J lost 5 bases, and 2 bases stayed unmatched. The germline V gene encodes CDR1 MNHEY and CDR2 SVGEGT. The CDR3 has 12 amino acids. CDR3 nucleotide sequence: TGTGCCAGCAGCTCTAGCGGGGAGACCCAGTACTTC. Protein sequence: CASSSSGETQYF.

This clone has only one observation. The same CDR3 also results from other DNA sequences found in this sample. V and J are TRBV7-2 and TRBJ2-5; the match to TRBD2 covers 7 bases. Germline values: CDR1 SGHTA, CDR2 FQGNSA. The length of the CDR3 is 14 residues. With V trimmed by 1 base and J by 3 bases, 2 bases remained unmatched. CDR3 coding DNA: TGTGCCAGCAGCTTAGGGCTAGCGGAAGAGACCCAGTACTTC. Translated: CASSLGLAEETQYF.

V and J are TRBV4-3 and TRBJ2-7; TRBD2 agrees at 8 bases. The CDR3 length is 16 residues. CDR1 is LGHNA, CDR2 YSLEER, per germline. V dropped 0 bases and J dropped 3; count of bases not matched to a gene: 7. The CDR3 is CASSQDTGRAFYEQYF. As DNA, the CDR3 is TGCGCCAGCAGCCAAGATACCGGGAGGGCCTTCTACGAGCAGTACTTC.

The chain links TRBV5-8 to TRBJ1-5; D might be TRBD1 (5 bases). The CDR3 has 13 amino acids. Trimming removed 1 base from V and 5 bases from J, with 7 bases in between. Germline CDR1 SGHTS, CDR2 YDEGEE. This CDR3 reads CASSLWGDQPQHF. CDR3 coding DNA: TGTGCCAGCAGCTTGTGGGGGGATCAGCCCCAGCATTTT.

V gene TRBV6-4 combines with J gene TRBJ2-3; 8 bases line up with TRBD2. Losses at the gene ends were 0 bases for V and 4 bases for J; bases not matched to a gene: 3. Germline V gives CDR1 MRHNA, CDR2 SNTAGT. The CDR3 is 15 amino acids. The CDR3 coding sequence is TGTGCCAGCAGTGACTCTAGCGGGGCCGCAGATACGCAGTATTTT. Translating gives CASSDSSGAADTQYF.

The chain recombines TRBV6-8 with TRBJ1-1; 8 positions agree with TRBD1. Trimming removed 6 bases from V and 3 bases from J; junction bases left unmatched: 15. CDR1 is MNHGY, CDR2 SAAAGT, per germline. This CDR3 spans 17 amino acids. CDR3 sequence: CASSPTGAVGSDTEAFF. The CDR3 DNA is TGTGCCAGCAGCCCGACAGGGGCCGTGGGATCAGACACTGAAGCTTTCTTT.